This T cell receptor (beta chain) was sequenced in a study of blood T cell repertoires in COVID-19. Study summary: PBMCs, B-cell-depleted T cells, or T cells were the source of the cDNA or gDNA that made up the material.

The table came from immunoSEQ multiplex PCR; TCRdb's copy has only in-frame clones and leaves some out. The sample consists of approximately 90,000 clones, around 85% of them appearing once. The receptor was derived from a man over 45 with acute or convalescent COVID-19. Sequenced: peripheral blood.

CDR3 loop: CASSNLYVEQYF. The CDR3 DNA follows: TGCGCCAGCAGTAATTTATATGTCGAGCAGTACTTC. V usage is TRBV10-2 and J usage is TRBJ2-7, with D uncertain. The V and J ends lost 5 bases and 6 bases respectively, with 11 bases between them. This CDR3 region has 12 residues. Germline-derived CDR1 and CDR2 are WSHSY and SAAADI.